These 28 T cell receptor beta chains were sequenced from one sample in a study of T cell changes during pregnancy in multiple sclerosis. Produced via immunoSEQ multiplex PCR; TCRdb's table is partial and in-frame only. The sample consists of 100,000 or so clones, 94% of them appearing once. The material was peripheral blood, obtained after pregnancy. The receptor set was obtained from a female donor in good health, enrolled as a control in a pregnancy study.

This sequence joins TRBV5-6 and TRBJ2-5, with 9 bases identical to TRBD2. Germline assignment: CDR1 SGHDT and CDR2 YYEEEE. The CDR3 has 14 residues. V dropped 6 bases and J dropped 2; count of bases not matched to a gene: 5. The CDR3 DNA follows: TGTGCCAGCACTCGACTAGCGGCTCAAGAGACCCAGTACTTC. Its translation is CASTRLAAQETQYF. The full variable domain, in which reference TRBV5-6 and TRBJ2-5 provide the parts outside the CDR3, is DAGVTQSPTHLIKTRGQQVTLRCSPKSGHDTVSWYQQALGQGPQFIFQYYEEEERQRGNFPDRFSGHQFPNYSSELNVNALLLGDSALYLCASTRLAAQETQYFGPGTRLLVL.

The chain recombines TRBV7-2 with TRBJ2-2, with a tentative D call TRBD2 (5 bases). V was cut by 5 bases and J by 5 bases, with 18 bases left in between. The CDR3 totals 16 residues. Germline values: CDR1 SGHTA, CDR2 FQGNSA. The CDR3 nucleotides read TGTGCCAGCAGCCCTATAGCCAGACTACAGACCGGGGAGCTGTTTTTT. Protein: CASSPIARLQTGELFF.

V gene TRBV5-1 combines with J gene TRBJ2-7, with 11 bases that match TRBD1. J lost 3 bases, V lost 1 base, and 3 bases had no gene match. The CDR3 has 15 amino acids. Germline values: CDR1 SGHRS, CDR2 YFSETQ. This chain's CDR3 is CASSLRGQGVYEQYF. The DNA of the CDR3 is TGCGCCAGCAGCTTGAGGGGACAGGGGGTCTACGAGCAGTACTTC.

The chain uses TRBV27 and TRBJ2-3; D unresolved. Trimming removed 1 base from V and 5 bases from J, with 13 bases in between. Looked up from germline, CDR1 is MNHEY and CDR2 is SMNVEV (reference sequence). CDR3 length: 15 amino acids. The CDR3 DNA is TGTGCCAGCAGTTTATACAGTACTCTCGGAGATACGCAGTATTTT. Translating gives CASSLYSTLGDTQYF.

The chain recombines TRBV2 with TRBJ2-7; 7 nucleotides align to TRBD2. With 8 bases clipped from V and 3 bases from J, the junction kept 13 bases outside the gene matches. This CDR3 is built from 15 residues. Per germline, CDR1 SNHLY and CDR2 FYNNEI. The CDR3 DNA reads as TGTGCCAGCTGCCCTGGGGGAGGGGCCTTCTACGAGCAGTACTTC. It is translated as CASCPGGGAFYEQYF.

The chain couples TRBV27 to TRBJ2-7; 7 bases match TRBD1. Trimming cost V 3 bases and J 12 bases; bases outside gene matches: 5. CDR1 is MNHEY, CDR2 SMNVEV, per germline (reference sequence). The CDR3 contains 11 residues. DNA for the CDR3: TGTGCCAGCAGTTTTAGGGACAGCCTGTACTTC. Amino acids: CASSFRDSLYF.

The chain has TRBV5-1 and TRBJ2-5; 7 nucleotides match TRBD2. The ends lost 8 bases at V and 2 bases at J; junction bases unmatched: 6. The CDR3 contains 13 residues. CDR1 and CDR2 from the germline V gene are SGHRS and YFSETQ. The CDR3 sequence is CASSGGTQETQYF. CDR3 DNA: TGCGCCAGTTCGGGGGGAACTCAAGAGACCCAGTACTTC.

The gene calls are TRBV18 and TRBJ1-1; D not resolved. With 3 bases removed from V and 4 bases from J, the gap between germline ends came to 18 bases. This CDR3 spans 16 amino acids. The V gene's germline CDR1 is KGHSH and CDR2 LQKENI. Here the CDR3 DNA reads TGTGCCAGCTCACCCCCTATGAGGCAGAGTTCCACTGAAGCTTTCTTT. Translation gives CASSPPMRQSSTEAFF.

The chain carries TRBV18 and TRBJ1-5, with D perhaps TRBD1 (5 bases). V dropped 6 bases and J dropped 7 bases, with 16 bases sitting between them. CDR1 and CDR2 from the germline V gene are KGHSH and LQKENI. The CDR3 contains 14 residues. CDR3 in amino acids: CASSLAGWGQPQHF. CDR3 DNA: TGTGCCAGCTCCCTGGCGGGGTGGGGGCAGCCCCAGCATTTT.

The chain uses TRBV2 and TRBJ1-2; possible D gene TRBD1, 6 bases. Germline assignment: CDR1 SNHLY and CDR2 FYNNEI. The germline V and J ends were trimmed by 6 bases and 4 bases, with 12 bases remaining between them. The CDR3 totals 13 residues. CDR3 in amino acids: CASSGQNSYGYTF. CDR3 nucleotide sequence: TGTGCCAGCAGCGGACAGAATAGCTATGGCTACACCTTC.

This chain joins TRBV4-2 and TRBJ2-5; TRBD2 matches at 13 bases. The CDR3 consists of 18 residues. In germline, CDR1 is LGHNA, CDR2 YNFKEQ. The ends lost 2 bases at V and 4 bases at J; junction bases unmatched: 10. For the CDR3, the DNA is TGTGCCAGCAGCCAATCACTAGCGGGGGGGCCTCTAGGAGAGACCCAGTACTTC. Protein sequence: CASSQSLAGGPLGETQYF.

V is TRBV15 and J is TRBJ2-3; 11 bases are shared with TRBD1. The J segment lost 3 bases and the V segment lost 0 bases, leaving 5 bases of the junction unmatched. Germline CDR1 is LNHNV and CDR2 is YYDKDF (reference sequence). The CDR3 extends over 17 amino acids. In nucleotides, the CDR3 is TGTGCCACCAGCAGAGATAGGGGACAGGGGGTAACAGATACGCAGTATTTT. Translated: CATSRDRGQGVTDTQYF.

The chain recombines TRBV5-1 with TRBJ2-2; 8 nucleotides line up with TRBD1. The length of the CDR3 is 15 residues. Germline V gene sequence: CDR1 SGHRS, CDR2 YFSETQ. V was clipped by 4 bases and J by 1 base; unmatched bases: 3. Here the CDR3 DNA reads TGCGCCAGCAGCCCCGGGACAGGGAACACCGGGGAGCTGTTTTTT. Its protein product is CASSPGTGNTGELFF.

The chain links TRBV7-9 to TRBJ2-7, with TRBD1 identical over 7 bases. Germline CDR1 SEHNR, CDR2 FQNEAQ (reference sequence). V lost 1 base, J lost 6 bases, and 6 bases stayed unmatched. This CDR3 contains 14 residues. CDR3 in amino acids: CASSLVSSGGEQYF. The CDR3 nucleotides are TGTGCCAGCAGCTTAGTGAGCTCAGGGGGCGAGCAGTACTTC.

V usage is TRBV2 and J usage is TRBJ2-7; 10 positions match TRBD2. The ends lost 4 bases at V and 1 base at J; junction bases unmatched: 10. Germline values: CDR1 SNHLY, CDR2 FYNNEI. CDR3 length equals 17 residues. CDR3 coding DNA: TGTGCCAGCAGTGGAAGCATACTAGCGGGGCCTTCCTACGAGCAGTACTTC. This codes for CASSGSILAGPSYEQYF.

The rearrangement links TRBV5-1 to TRBJ2-1, with 8 nucleotides matching TRBD2. V shed 4 bases, J shed 10 bases, and the junction held 13 bases outside the gene matches. This CDR3 contains 15 residues. CDR1 and CDR2 from the germline V gene are SGHRS and YFSETQ. CDR3 coding DNA: TGCGCCAGCAGCCCCAGCGGGAGCGCCTCAGGGGAGCAGTTCTTC. This gives the protein CASSPSGSASGEQFF.

The J gene is TRBJ2-1, the V gene TRBV10-3; TRBD1 matches at 9 bases. The CDR3 runs to 13 residues. The germline V gene encodes CDR1 ENHRY and CDR2 SYGVKD. Unmatched junction bases numbered 1, after V lost 8 bases and J lost 2 bases. CDR3 nucleotide sequence: TGTGCCATCGGGACAGGGACCTACAATGAGCAGTTCTTC. Encoded protein: CAIGTGTYNEQFF.

The rearrangement links TRBV27 to TRBJ2-1, with TRBD1 identical over 8 bases. The CDR3 extends over 16 amino acids. Germline CDR1 and CDR2: MNHEY and SMNVEV (reference sequence). The trim removed 1 base at V and 8 bases at J, leaving 10 bases unmatched. The CDR3 region is CASSLYVRGRDDEQFF. CDR3 in DNA: TGTGCCAGCAGTTTATATGTCAGGGGGCGGGACGATGAGCAGTTCTTC.

This chain links TRBV27 with TRBJ1-1; no clear D gene. This CDR3 has 12 amino acids. Between the trimmed V and J ends, which lost 2 bases and 7 bases, there was a span of 8 bases. Per germline, CDR1 MNHEY and CDR2 SMNVEV (reference sequence). CDR3 amino acids: CASSLISGEAFF. CDR3 sequence (DNA): TGTGCCAGCAGTTTAATCTCAGGTGAAGCTTTCTTT.

The sample holds one count of this clone. V gene TRBV14 combines with J gene TRBJ2-2, with D perhaps matching TRBD2 (5 bases). V was clipped by 1 base and J by 4 bases, with 10 bases between them. Germline V gives CDR1 SGHDN, CDR2 FVKESK. The CDR3 totals 15 residues. CDR3 region: CASSQGERGTGELFF. In DNA, the CDR3 is TGTGCCAGCAGCCAAGGAGAACGGGGCACCGGGGAGCTGTTTTTT.

J is TRBJ1-2 and V is TRBV4-2, with D possibly matching TRBD1 (5 bases). The CDR3 contains 14 residues. Trimming pared 4 bases from V and 4 bases from J, leaving 13 bases between. CDR1 and CDR2 (germline): LGHNA, YNFKEQ. The CDR3 reads CASSLPTGGYGYTF. As DNA, the CDR3 is TGTGCCAGCAGCCTTCCAACAGGTGGCTATGGCTACACCTTC.

The chain couples TRBV2 to TRBJ2-5; 7 bases align to TRBD1. Per germline, CDR1 SNHLY and CDR2 FYNNEI. This CDR3 region has 16 residues. The junction had 16 bases not matched to a gene; V was cut back by 7 bases and J by 5 bases. This CDR3 reads CASIFPGQHSWETQYF. The DNA for the CDR3 is TGTGCCAGCATCTTTCCGGGACAGCACTCGTGGGAGACCCAGTACTTC.

This chain connects TRBV6-6 to TRBJ2-2; 8 bases agree with TRBD2. Trimming removed 6 bases from V and 6 bases from J; junction bases left unmatched: 12. Germline CDR1 is MNHNY and CDR2 is SVGAGI (reference sequence). CDR3 size: 16 residues. CDR3 sequence reads: CASRHPPAGGAGELFF. DNA for the CDR3: TGTGCCAGCAGGCACCCTCCCGCGGGAGGAGCCGGGGAGCTGTTTTTT.

The chain has TRBV2 and TRBJ2-7; 8 positions match TRBD1. Germline CDR1 and CDR2: SNHLY and FYNNEI. V lost 6 bases to trimming and J lost 0 bases; unmatched junction nucleotides: 7. The CDR3 loop spans 15 amino acids. DNA for the CDR3: TGTGCCAGCAGGTATACAGGGGGGAGCTCCTACGAGCAGTACTTC. It is translated as CASRYTGGSSYEQYF.

The CDR3 DNA is TGTGCCAGCAGCCCTCCGGGACTAGCTTACTTCTTC. Encoded protein: CASSPPGLAYFF. The rearrangement links TRBV7-2 to TRBJ2-1, with 9 bases matching TRBD2. V lost 5 bases to trimming and J lost 16 bases; unmatched junction nucleotides: 9. Germline V gene data show CDR1 as SGHTA and CDR2 as FQGNSA. This CDR3 region has 12 residues.

The chain links TRBV29-1 to TRBJ2-6, with 7 bases matching TRBD2. The V gene end was trimmed by 4 bases and the J gene end by 2 bases; junction bases not matched to a gene: 8. There are 16 residues in the CDR3. CDR1 and CDR2 from the germline V gene are SQVTM and ANQGSEA. The CDR3 bases are TGCAGCGTTGGGGGGGGATCCAGAACTGGGGCCAACGTCCTGACTTTC. Amino acids: CSVGGGSRTGANVLTF.

CDR3 loop: CASWAGAYTGELFF. CDR3 bases: TGTGCCAGCTGGGCGGGGGCCTACACCGGGGAGCTGTTTTTT. The chain links TRBV18 to TRBJ2-2; tentative D call: TRBD2 (7 bases). Trimming took 7 bases from V and 3 from J, leaving 12 bases between them. The CDR3 totals 14 residues. CDR1 KGHSH and CDR2 LQKENI come from the germline V gene.

The chain is built from TRBV5-5 and TRBJ2-2; a weak D match, TRBD1 (5 bases). Deletions cut 0 bases from V and 3 bases from J, with 12 bases between. CDR1 is SGHKS and CDR2 is YYEKEE in the germline V gene (reference sequence). This CDR3 is built from 16 residues. The CDR3 loop is CASSLGQGPYTGELFF. The CDR3 DNA follows: TGTGCCAGCAGCTTGGGCCAGGGCCCCTACACCGGGGAGCTGTTTTTT.